Described below is a single T cell receptor (beta chain) sequence and its context. The assay was immunoSEQ multiplex PCR, and TCRdb's table has in-frame clones only and misses some. The profile shows around 89,000 clones, roughly four fifths of them singletons. This record comes from a study of control samples from healthy donors and cancer patients. CDR1 is LNHDA, CDR2 SQIVND, per germline (reference sequence). The CDR3 runs 14 residues. V lost 7 bases and J lost 8, with 15 bases in between. The sequence derives from a woman in her fifties or sixties in good health. Sequences were obtained from blood. V is TRBV19 and J is TRBJ1-6; D is ambiguous. CDR3 DNA: TGTGCCAGTACCCTAGGAGACGGGGATTCACCCCTCCACTTT. As protein: CASTLGDGDSPLHF. The full variable domain, its missing parts supplied by reference TRBV19 and TRBJ1-6, is DGGITQSPKYLFRKEGQNVTLSCEQNLNHDAMYWYRQDPGQGLRLIYYSQIVNDFQKGDIAEGYSVSREKKESFPLTVTSAQKNPTAFYLCASTLGDGDSPLHFGNGTRLTVT.